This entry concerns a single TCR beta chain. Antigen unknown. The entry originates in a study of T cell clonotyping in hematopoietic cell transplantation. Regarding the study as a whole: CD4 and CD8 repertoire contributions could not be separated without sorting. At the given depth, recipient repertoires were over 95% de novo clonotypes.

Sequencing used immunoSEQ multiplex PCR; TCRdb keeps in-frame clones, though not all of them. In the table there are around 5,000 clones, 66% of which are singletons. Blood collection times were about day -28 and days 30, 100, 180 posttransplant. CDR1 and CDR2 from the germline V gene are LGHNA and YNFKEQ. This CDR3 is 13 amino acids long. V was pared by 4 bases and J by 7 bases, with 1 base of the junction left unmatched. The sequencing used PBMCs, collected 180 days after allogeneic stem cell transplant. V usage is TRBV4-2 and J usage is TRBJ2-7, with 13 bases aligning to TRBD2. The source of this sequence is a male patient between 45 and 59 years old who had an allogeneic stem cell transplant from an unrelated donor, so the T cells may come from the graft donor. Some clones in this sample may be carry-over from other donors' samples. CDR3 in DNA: TGTGCCAGCAGCCCGGGACTAGCGGGGGAGCAGTACTTC. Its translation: CASSPGLAGEQYF.